Below, 2 T cell receptor beta chains from the same sample are listed, as sequenced in a study of blood T cell repertoires in COVID-19. The protocol was immunoSEQ multiplex PCR, while the TCRdb copy is restricted to in-frame clones and leaves out a portion. The profile shows under 200,000 clones, around 86% of them singletons. Material: peripheral blood. The source of these receptors is a woman of 80 years or more with COVID-19, enrolled during active disease.

The chain has TRBV5-1 and TRBJ1-1; D ambiguous. The germline gives CDR1 SGHRS, CDR2 YFSETQ. V lost 4 bases and J lost 5, with 18 bases in between. CDR3 size: 15 residues. CDR3 protein: CASSPGMVLITEAFF. CDR3 coding DNA: TGCGCCAGCAGCCCGGGGATGGTCCTCATTACTGAAGCTTTCTTT.

This sequence joins TRBV3-1 (or the pseudogene TRBV3-2) and TRBJ2-3; 9 bases fit TRBD2. The CDR3 is 14 residues long. The J segment lost 4 bases and the V segment lost 5 bases, leaving 4 bases of the junction unmatched. Germline loops: CDR1 LGHDT, CDR2 YNNKEL (reference sequence). CDR3: CASSFSGSSDTQYF. CDR3 nucleotides: TGTGCCAGCAGCTTTAGCGGGAGTTCAGATACGCAGTATTTT.